These 4 T cell receptor beta chains share one sample of origin, sequenced in a study of blood T cell repertoires in COVID-19. The table came from immunoSEQ multiplex PCR; TCRdb's copy has only in-frame clones and leaves some out. Among 110,000 to 150,000 clones, about 86% were seen once, and the ten largest hold around 8%. Material for sequencing was peripheral blood. Receptors were obtained from a human donor in a cohort sampled during active COVID-19.

The chain uses TRBV9 and TRBJ2-2; the D gene is possibly TRBD2 (6 bases). This CDR3 has 15 residues. CDR1 is SGDLS and CDR2 is YYNGEE in the germline V gene. V lost 1 base and J 2 bases, leaving 9 bases between the germline ends. The CDR3 sequence: CASSVPGTNTGELFF. Here the CDR3 DNA reads TGTGCCAGCAGCGTACCAGGGACTAACACCGGGGAGCTGTTTTTT.

The chain joins TRBV5-6 to TRBJ1-6; D not resolved. Deletions cut 3 bases from V and 4 bases from J, with 11 bases between. The CDR3 spans 15 residues. Germline V gives CDR1 SGHDT, CDR2 YYEEEE. The CDR3 nucleotides read TGTGCCAGCAGCTATCTCAGAGGGTATAATTCACCCCTCCACTTT. It specifies CASSYLRGYNSPLHF.

The chain has TRBV19 and TRBJ1-5, with 11 bases that match TRBD1. The CDR3 has 14 residues. V lost 5 bases to trimming and J lost 5 bases; unmatched junction nucleotides: 2. Germline CDR1 and CDR2: LNHDA and SQIVND (reference sequence). The CDR3 region is CASSWDRGDQPQHF. CDR3 coding DNA: TGTGCCAGTAGTTGGGACAGGGGGGATCAGCCCCAGCATTTT.

The chain joins TRBV2 to TRBJ1-6; 7 nucleotides agree with TRBD1. This CDR3 is 15 amino acids long. Trimming at V came to 3 bases and at J to 7 bases, leaving 6 bases not matched to a gene. Germline CDR1 is SNHLY and CDR2 is FYNNEI. This chain's CDR3 is CASSDAGRGNSPLHF. CDR3 nucleotides: TGTGCCAGCAGTGACGCCGGCAGGGGGAATTCACCCCTCCACTTT.